These T cell receptor beta chains were read from a single sample in a study of T cell changes during pregnancy in multiple sclerosis. The assay was immunoSEQ multiplex PCR, and TCRdb's table has in-frame clones only and misses some. Of about 92,000 clones detected, more than 90% appear once; the ten largest clones hold more than 1.5%. This specimen consisted of peripheral blood, obtained in the first trimester of pregnancy. Receptors originate from a female donor with multiple sclerosis, enrolled in a pregnancy study. CDR3s include the opening cysteine and the closing phenylalanine or tryptophan. D genes are given only for firm matches. Some rows have no size entry. The others give once, few or many, or a class for an expanded clone.

D gene: .; V gene: TRBV19; clone size: .; J gene: TRBJ1-1; CDR3 DNA: TGTGCCAGTAGTCCCCGCGGGGGTTCTTGGACTGAAGCTTTCTTT; CDR3 protein: CASSPRGGSWTEAFF
D gene: TRBD2; V gene: TRBV13; clone size: .; J gene: TRBJ2-3; CDR3 DNA: TGTGCCAGCAGCGGCGGGGGACTAGCGGGAATAGATACGCAGTATTTT; CDR3 protein: CASSGGGLAGIDTQYF
D gene: .; V gene: TRBV6-6; clone size: .; J gene: TRBJ1-3; CDR3 DNA: TGTGCCAGCAGCTGGGACAAGAGCTCTGGAAACACCATATATTTT; CDR3 protein: CASSWDKSSGNTIYF
D gene: .; V gene: TRBV5-6; clone size: once; J gene: TRBJ1-1; CDR3 DNA: TGTGCCAGCAGCTTGGGCGGCCCTCTCCTGAGCACTGAAGCTTTCTTT; CDR3 protein: CASSLGGPLLSTEAFF
D gene: .; V gene: TRBV4-1; clone size: .; J gene: TRBJ1-1; CDR3 DNA: TGCGCCAGCAGCCAAGATCGTCAGACTGAAGCTTTCTTT; CDR3 protein: CASSQDRQTEAFF
D gene: .; V gene: TRBV5-6; clone size: .; J gene: TRBJ2-3; CDR3 DNA: TGTGCCAGCAGCTTTTTTCGGGGGGCGAGCACAGATACGCAGTATTTT; CDR3 protein: CASSFFRGASTDTQYF
D gene: TRBD1; V gene: TRBV7-9; clone size: .; J gene: TRBJ2-7; CDR3 DNA: TGTGCCAGCAGTCCGACTCAGGGGGCCGACTACGAGCAGTACTTC; CDR3 protein: CASSPTQGADYEQYF
D gene: .; V gene: TRBV25-1; clone size: .; J gene: TRBJ1-4; CDR3 DNA: TGTGCCAGCAGTGAGCCGACAGGCCCAAATGAAAAACTGTTTTTT; CDR3 protein: CASSEPTGPNEKLFF
D gene: TRBD2; V gene: TRBV5-1; clone size: .; J gene: TRBJ2-1; CDR3 DNA: TGCGCCAGCAGTAACGGGGGGATTGGGGCCTACAATGAGCAGTTCTTC; CDR3 protein: CASSNGGIGAYNEQFF
D gene: TRBD2; V gene: TRBV4-2; clone size: .; J gene: TRBJ2-1; CDR3 DNA: TGTGCCAGCAGCCAAACTAGCGGGAGGGCCAATGAGCAGTTCTTC; CDR3 protein: CASSQTSGRANEQFF
D gene: TRBD1; V gene: TRBV4-1; clone size: .; J gene: TRBJ2-7; CDR3 DNA: TGCGCCAGCAGGGGACAGGGGGGCGACGAGCAGTACTTC; CDR3 protein: CASRGQGGDEQYF
D gene: .; V gene: TRBV15; clone size: .; J gene: TRBJ2-3; CDR3 DNA: TGTGCCACCAGCAGAGATCTGGAGTCAGATACGCAGTATTTT; CDR3 protein: CATSRDLESDTQYF
D gene: TRBD1; V gene: TRBV19; clone size: .; J gene: TRBJ1-5; CDR3 DNA: TGTGCCAGTAGTCAGACAGGGGTCCTCAATCAGCCCCAGCATTTT; CDR3 protein: CASSQTGVLNQPQHF
D gene: TRBD2; V gene: TRBV4-1; clone size: .; J gene: TRBJ2-3; CDR3 DNA: TGCGCCAGCAGCCAAACTAGCGGATTGAGCACAGATACGCAGTATTTT; CDR3 protein: CASSQTSGLSTDTQYF
D gene: TRBD2; V gene: TRBV9; clone size: .; J gene: TRBJ2-1; CDR3 DNA: TGTGCCAGCAGCGTAGGCAGCGGGAGGAGGAATGAGCAGTTCTTC; CDR3 protein: CASSVGSGRRNEQFF
D gene: TRBD1; V gene: TRBV6-1; clone size: .; J gene: TRBJ2-7; CDR3 DNA: TGTGCCAGCAGCGCGGGACAGGGAAGCTCCTACGAGCAGTACTTC; CDR3 protein: CASSAGQGSSYEQYF
D gene: .; V gene: TRBV5-6; clone size: .; J gene: TRBJ2-3; CDR3 DNA: TGTGCCAGCAGCTTTATAAGTTCAGGGATCAGCACAGATACGCAGTATTTT; CDR3 protein: CASSFISSGISTDTQYF
D gene: .; V gene: TRBV7-3; clone size: .; J gene: TRBJ2-2; CDR3 DNA: TGTGCCAGCAGCTTAACGTCAGGTTACACCGGGGAGCTGTTTTTT; CDR3 protein: CASSLTSGYTGELFF
D gene: .; V gene: TRBV6-1; clone size: .; J gene: TRBJ1-2; CDR3 DNA: TGTGCCAGCAGTCAGGATTGGTTCTATGGCTACACCTTC; CDR3 protein: CASSQDWFYGYTF
D gene: .; V gene: TRBV18; clone size: .; J gene: TRBJ2-1; CDR3 DNA: TGTGCCAGCTCACCACCCCTAGTGGATCTCTACAATGAGCAGTTCTTC; CDR3 protein: CASSPPLVDLYNEQFF
D gene: .; V gene: TRBV5-6; clone size: .; J gene: TRBJ1-2; CDR3 DNA: TGTGCCAGCAGCTTTATAACAGGGAAGGGAAGGGACTATGGCTACACCTTC; CDR3 protein: CASSFITGKGRDYGYTF
D gene: .; V gene: TRBV18; clone size: .; J gene: TRBJ2-3; CDR3 DNA: TGTGCCAGCTCACCCCAGGCTAGCGTCAGGGCAGATACGCAGTATTTT; CDR3 protein: CASSPQASVRADTQYF
D gene: .; V gene: TRBV5-5; clone size: .; J gene: TRBJ1-5; CDR3 DNA: TGTGCCAGCAGCTCCTACGGGAATAGCAATCAGCCCCAGCATTTT; CDR3 protein: CASSSYGNSNQPQHF
D gene: .; V gene: TRBV18; clone size: .; J gene: TRBJ2-2; CDR3 DNA: TGTGCCAGCTCACCCGACGGGATAGGCACCGGGGAGCTGTTTTTT; CDR3 protein: CASSPDGIGTGELFF
D gene: TRBD1; V gene: TRBV5-4; clone size: .; J gene: TRBJ2-2; CDR3 DNA: TGTGCCAGCAGCTTCCCCGGGACAGGGTCCGGGGAGCTGTTTTTT; CDR3 protein: CASSFPGTGSGELFF
D gene: TRBD2; V gene: TRBV4-3; clone size: .; J gene: TRBJ2-2; CDR3 DNA: TGCGCCAGCAGCCTCGGGACTAGCGGGAGGAACGGGGAGCTGTTTTTT; CDR3 protein: CASSLGTSGRNGELFF
D gene: TRBD2; V gene: TRBV9; clone size: .; J gene: TRBJ2-2; CDR3 DNA: TGTGCCAGCAGCGCCCGACTAGCGGGAGTGCAAGGGGAGCTGTTTTTT; CDR3 protein: CASSARLAGVQGELFF
D gene: .; V gene: TRBV30; clone size: .; J gene: TRBJ1-2; CDR3 DNA: TGTGCCTGGAGTGTAAGCGGGGTCGGCTATGGCTACACCTTC; CDR3 protein: CAWSVSGVGYGYTF
D gene: .; V gene: TRBV10-1; clone size: .; J gene: TRBJ1-1; CDR3 DNA: TGCGCCAGCAGTGATATTGGCCGGGAGGCTTTCTTT; CDR3 protein: CASSDIGREAFF
D gene: TRBD1; V gene: TRBV7-9; clone size: .; J gene: TRBJ1-1; CDR3 DNA: TGTGCCAGCAGCCTTGGACAGGGGGGGAACACTGAAGCTTTCTTT; CDR3 protein: CASSLGQGGNTEAFF
D gene: TRBD1; V gene: TRBV2; clone size: few; J gene: TRBJ2-7; CDR3 DNA: TGTGCCAGCAGTGAAAACAGGGGTGGTAACGAGCAGTACTTC; CDR3 protein: CASSENRGGNEQYF
D gene: TRBD2; V gene: TRBV10-1; clone size: .; J gene: TRBJ2-5; CDR3 DNA: TGCGCCAGCAGTGACCTGCTAGCGGGAGTAGAGACCCAGTACTTC; CDR3 protein: CASSDLLAGVETQYF